Sequencing of this TCR beta chain was carried out in a study of shared clonotypes between healthy human individuals. CDR1 MNHEY and CDR2 SMNVEV come from the germline V gene (reference sequence). This CDR3 region has 13 residues. Trimming stripped 8 bases from V and 3 bases from J, with 8 bases between. Positively selected for CCR7, the CD45RO-negative cells used as naive CD8 cells excluded terminally differentiated effector memory CD45RA+ cells. Clones were sequenced by immunoSEQ multiplex PCR, and TCRdb holds only the in-frame ones, with some missing. The profile shows roughly 2 million clones, about 95% of them singletons.

The sample taken for sequencing was naive CD8+ T cells sorted from blood. The J gene is TRBJ1-6, the V gene TRBV27; D unclear. This sequence originates from a man aged 18 to 29 in good health. The CDR3 spells CASAFDYNSPLHF. DNA for the CDR3: TGTGCCAGCGCCTTTGACTATAATTCACCCCTCCACTTT.